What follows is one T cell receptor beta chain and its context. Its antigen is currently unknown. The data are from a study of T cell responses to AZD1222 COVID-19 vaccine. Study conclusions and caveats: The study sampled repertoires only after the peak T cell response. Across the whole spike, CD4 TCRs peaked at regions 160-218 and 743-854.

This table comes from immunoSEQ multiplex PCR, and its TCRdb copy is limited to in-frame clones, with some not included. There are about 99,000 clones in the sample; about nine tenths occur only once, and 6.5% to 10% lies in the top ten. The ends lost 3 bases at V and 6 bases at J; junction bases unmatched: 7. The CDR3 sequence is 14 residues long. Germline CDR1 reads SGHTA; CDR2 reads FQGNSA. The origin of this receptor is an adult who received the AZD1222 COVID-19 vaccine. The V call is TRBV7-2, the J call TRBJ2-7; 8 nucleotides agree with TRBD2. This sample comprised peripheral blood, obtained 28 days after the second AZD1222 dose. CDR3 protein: CASSFQRGSVEQYF. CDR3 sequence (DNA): TGTGCCAGCAGCTTCCAGCGGGGGTCTGTCGAGCAGTACTTC.